A selection of T cell receptor beta chains follows, all from one sample in a study of breast tumors, draining lymph nodes, adjacent tissues. TCRdb independently ran MiXCR on the multiplex PCR reads; one entry per CDR3 protein. The sample has roughly 220,000 distinct CDR3 sequences, 34% seen once. The sample was axillary lymph node tissue. Receptors originate from a female donor with breast cancer. Some clones in this sample may be carry-over from other donors' samples. Both conserved end residues are part of each CDR3. A D gene is named only where the DNA matches it firmly. Size values are once, few and many counts, or a class for expanded clones, and some rows have none.

d_call | j_call | v_call | clone_size | cdr3_nt | cdr3_aa
TRBD2 | TRBJ2-1 | TRBV18 | few | TGTGCCAGCTCACCACGGGGACTAGCGGGGGGGCATGAGCAGTTCTTC | CASSPRGLAGGHEQFF
NA | TRBJ2-4 | TRBV5-6 | NA | TGTGCCAGCAGCTTGCGGGGGTCCAAAAACATTCAGTACTTC | CASSLRGSKNIQYF
NA | TRBJ2-7 | TRBV4-1 | many | TGCGCCAGCAGCCAAGCCAGGGGCGACTACGAGCAGTACTTC | CASSQARGDYEQYF
TRBD2 | TRBJ2-7 | TRBV5-4 | NA | TGTGCCAGCAGCGATCCTAGCGGGGGGCAGTACGAGCAGTACTTC | CASSDPSGGQYEQYF
TRBD1 | TRBJ1-6 | TRBV7-8 | NA | TGTGCCAGCAGCCAATCGGACAGGGGATTAAGTAATTCACCCCTCCACTTT | CASSQSDRGLSNSPLHF
NA | TRBJ1-6 | TRBV6-6 | NA | TGTGCCAGCAGACCCACCGAGGGAGGAAATTCACCCCTCCACTTT | CASRPTEGGNSPLHF
NA | TRBJ2-7 | TRBV20-1 | many | TGCAGTGCTAGAGATCTTGACGGAACCTACGAGCAGTACTTC | CSARDLDGTYEQYF
NA | TRBJ1-6 | TRBV2 | NA | TGTGCCGGCAGTGATCCGGGCCAGGGGCATTATTCACCCCTCCACTTC | CAGSDPGQGHYSPLHF
TRBD1 | TRBJ1-5 | TRBV7-2 | NA | TGTGCCAGCAGCTTAGTTCGACAGGGAACCTCCGAGCATTTT | CASSLVRQGTSEHF
TRBD1 | TRBJ1-6 | TRBV7-8 | NA | TGTGCCAGCAGCCGCGGACAGGGGGCCGTTAATTCACCCCTCCACTTT | CASSRGQGAVNSPLHF
TRBD2 | TRBJ2-3 | TRBV2 | NA | TGTGCCAGCAGTGAAGCAGGCGCGGGGGGGACAGATACGCAGTATTTT | CASSEAGAGGTDTQYF
NA | TRBJ1-3 | TRBV6-5 | NA | TGTGCCAGCGGTCGTGGCCGATTGTTCTCTGGAAACACCATATATTTT | CASGRGRLFSGNTIYF
NA | TRBJ1-4 | TRBV4-3 | many | TGCGCCAGCAGCCAAGATTATCGCCTTGAAAAACTGTTTTTT | CASSQDYRLEKLFF
NA | TRBJ2-7 | TRBV11-2 | NA | TGTGCCAGCAGCTTAGGGTTGCGGGCTGCCTACGAGCAGTACTTC | CASSLGLRAAYEQYF
NA | TRBJ2-5 | TRBV7-2 | NA | TGTGCCAGCAGCAAGGTAGGGGGGGCGCAGACCCAGTACTTC | CASSKVGGAQTQYF
TRBD1 | TRBJ1-5 | TRBV7-9 | once | TGTGCCAACAGAGGACAGGGCAGTGGTTATAGCAATCAGCCCCAGCATTTT | CANRGQGSGYSNQPQHF
TRBD2 | TRBJ2-2 | TRBV7-3 | NA | TGTGCCAGCAGTCGAGCGGGAGGGCCCAGGGGGGAGCTGTTTTTT | CASSRAGGPRGELFF
TRBD2 | TRBJ2-7 | TRBV10-3 | once | TGTGCTAGATCCGGGACTAGCGGGAGTTACGAGCAGTACTTC | CARSGTSGSYEQYF
NA | TRBJ2-7 | TRBV11-3 | few | TGTGCCAGCAGCCCCCGAGCTCATGCGACTAGGGGCGAGCAGTACTTC | CASSPRAHATRGEQYF
TRBD2 | TRBJ2-1 | TRBV9 | few | TGTGCCAGCATAGAGCACGGGGGGGGTAAAAATGAGCAGTTCTTC | CASIEHGGGKNEQFF
NA | TRBJ2-2 | TRBV12-3/TRBV12-4 | many | TGTGCCAGCAGTTTGAGTGGGGAGCTGTTTTTT | CASSLSGELFF
TRBD2 | TRBJ2-1 | TRBV15 | many | TGTGCCACCAGCAGAGATAGGGGACTAGCGGGAGATGAGCAGTTCTTC | CATSRDRGLAGDEQFF